The 8 T cell receptor beta chains below were found in one sample sequenced in a study of spatial heterogeneity in lung cancer. TCRdb redid the calling of the 5' RACE reads with MiXCR, one entry per CDR3 protein. The data contain 24,000 or so distinct CDR3 sequences, over 3% of them singletons. Time point given: sample taken at primary tumor resection. Whole RNA came from tumor, nontumor lung or frozen PBMC and was sequenced without being sorted. The material was PBMCs, obtained at surgery. The receptors were sampled from a female donor with early-stage non-small cell lung cancer.

This clonotype was seen at least ten times. The gene calls are TRBV6-2 or TRBV6-3 and TRBJ2-1; TRBD1 matches at 9 bases. Germline lookup yields CDR1 MNHEY and CDR2 SVGEGT. The CDR3 spans 16 residues. Trimming cost V 6 bases and J 4 bases; bases outside gene matches: 10. CDR3 loop: CASRGTGSAFYNEQFF. CDR3 coding DNA: TGTGCCAGCAGAGGGACAGGGTCTGCCTTTTACAATGAGCAGTTCTTC.

This clonotype was picked up many times. This chain links TRBV5-1 with TRBJ2-3, with TRBD2 matching over 9 bases. Germline V gene data show CDR1 as SGHRS and CDR2 as YFSETQ. J lost 2 bases, V lost 6 bases, and 13 bases had no gene match. The CDR3 contains 17 residues. The CDR3 DNA is TGCGCCAGCAACCCAATGGGGCGGGAGGGCCCCACAGATACGCAGTATTTT. Amino acids: CASNPMGREGPTDTQYF. Combining the CDR3 with reference TRBV5-1 and TRBJ2-3 gives the whole variable domain KAGVTQTPRYLIKTRGQQVTLSCSPISGHRSVSWYQQTPGQGLQFLFEYFSETQRNKGNFPGRFSGRQFSNSRSEMNVSTLELGDSALYLCASNPMGREGPTDTQYFGPGTRLTVL.

This clonotype was recorded many times. This rearrangement joins TRBV28 to TRBJ2-3; TRBD2 agrees at 10 bases. The CDR3 spans 17 residues. Per the germline V gene, CDR1 is MDHEN and CDR2 is SYDVKM. Trimming at V came to 5 bases and at J to 1 base, leaving 9 bases not matched to a gene. CDR3 loop: CASSNPLAGDGTDTQYF. CDR3 sequence (DNA): TGTGCCAGCAGTAACCCTCTAGCGGGAGATGGCACAGATACGCAGTATTTT.

This clonotype was seen repeatedly, ten times or more. This rearrangement joins TRBV9 to TRBJ1-5, with D possibly matching TRBD1 (5 bases). CDR3 length equals 15 residues. In germline, CDR1 is SGDLS, CDR2 YYNGEE. V was pared by 0 bases and J by 3 bases, with 10 bases between. The CDR3: CASSVGGTNNQPQHF. CDR3 bases: TGTGCCAGCAGCGTAGGAGGGACGAACAATCAGCCCCAGCATTTT.

This clonotype was observed at least ten times. This chain links TRBV11-2 with TRBJ2-7; 9 bases line up with TRBD2. The CDR3 is 15 amino acids. Germline CDR1 reads SGHAT; CDR2 reads FQNNGV. V was pared by 4 bases and J by 6 bases, with 10 bases of the junction left unmatched. Here the CDR3 DNA reads TGTGCCAGCAGCTCCCTTAGCGGGAGCAGGGGCGAGCAGTACTTC. It is translated as CASSSLSGSRGEQYF.

This clonotype was observed at least ten times. This chain uses TRBV23-1 with TRBJ2-7; TRBD1 matches at 8 bases. TRBV23-1 is known as an ORF, though its function is uncertain. V dropped 0 bases and J dropped 2; count of bases not matched to a gene: 6. This CDR3 comprises 16 residues. As DNA, the CDR3 is TGCGCCAGCAGTCAATCTGGGACAGGTCTTACCTACGAGCAGTACTTC. Its protein is CASSQSGTGLTYEQYF.

This clonotype showed up many times. The chain recombines TRBV10-3 with TRBJ1-1; 7 nucleotides agree with TRBD1. This CDR3 has 15 amino acids. Germline CDR1 reads ENHRY; CDR2 reads SYGVKD. V lost 6 bases to trimming and J lost 0 bases; unmatched junction nucleotides: 7. The CDR3 sequence: CAIRKTGIVNTEAFF. CDR3 coding DNA: TGTGCCATCAGAAAGACAGGGATTGTGAACACTGAAGCTTTCTTT.

This clonotype has ten or more counts. This sequence joins TRBV29-1 and TRBJ2-3; D unclear. Per germline, CDR1 SQVTM and CDR2 ANQGSEA. The V and J ends lost 6 bases and 2 bases respectively, with 15 bases between them. The CDR3 has 14 residues. The CDR3 sequence: CSVRLGFTTDTQYF. The CDR3 DNA sequence: TGCAGCGTCCGACTGGGATTTACCACAGATACGCAGTATTTT.